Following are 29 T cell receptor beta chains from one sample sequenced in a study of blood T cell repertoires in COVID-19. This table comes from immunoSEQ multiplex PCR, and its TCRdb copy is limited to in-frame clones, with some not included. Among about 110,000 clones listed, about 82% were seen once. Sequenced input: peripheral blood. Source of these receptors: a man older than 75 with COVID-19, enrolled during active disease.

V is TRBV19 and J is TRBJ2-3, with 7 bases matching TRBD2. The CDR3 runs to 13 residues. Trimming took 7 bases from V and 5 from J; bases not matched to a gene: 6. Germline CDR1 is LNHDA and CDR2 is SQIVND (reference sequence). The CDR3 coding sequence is TGTGCCAGTATCTCCCGCGGGAGAGATACGCAGTATTTT. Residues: CASISRGRDTQYF.

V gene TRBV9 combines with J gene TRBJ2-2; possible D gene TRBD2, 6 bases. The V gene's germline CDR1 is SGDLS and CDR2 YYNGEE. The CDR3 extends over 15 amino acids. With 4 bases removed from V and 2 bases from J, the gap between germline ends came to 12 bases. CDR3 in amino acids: CASSPGGVNTGELFF. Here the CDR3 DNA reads TGTGCCAGCAGCCCAGGCGGGGTCAACACCGGGGAGCTGTTTTTT.

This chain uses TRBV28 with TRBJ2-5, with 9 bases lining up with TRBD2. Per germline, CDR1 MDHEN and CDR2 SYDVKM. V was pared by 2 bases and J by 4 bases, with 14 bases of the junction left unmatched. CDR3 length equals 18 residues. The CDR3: CASSLPRYSGSIRETQYF. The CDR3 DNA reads TGTGCCAGCAGTTTACCCCGTTATAGCGGGAGCATCCGAGAGACCCAGTACTTC.

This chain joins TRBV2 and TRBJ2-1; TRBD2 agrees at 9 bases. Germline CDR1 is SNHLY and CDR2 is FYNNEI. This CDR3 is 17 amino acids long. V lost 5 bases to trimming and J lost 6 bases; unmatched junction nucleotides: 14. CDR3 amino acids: CASSFSPGLALGNEQFF. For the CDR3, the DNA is TGTGCCAGCAGTTTTTCCCCGGGACTAGCTCTTGGCAATGAGCAGTTCTTC.

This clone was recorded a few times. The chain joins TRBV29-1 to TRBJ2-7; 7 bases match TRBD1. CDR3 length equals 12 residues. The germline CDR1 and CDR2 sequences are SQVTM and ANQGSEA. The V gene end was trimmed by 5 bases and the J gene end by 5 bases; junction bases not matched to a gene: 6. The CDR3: CSVRGQVDEQYF. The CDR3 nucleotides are TGCAGCGTTCGAGGACAGGTTGACGAGCAGTACTTC.

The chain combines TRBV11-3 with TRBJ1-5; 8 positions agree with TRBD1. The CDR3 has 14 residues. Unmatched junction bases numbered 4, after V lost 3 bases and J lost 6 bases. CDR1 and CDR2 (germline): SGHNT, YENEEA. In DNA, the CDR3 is TGTGCCAGCAGCTTGGACAGGGTGGCTCAGCCCCAGCATTTT. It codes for CASSLDRVAQPQHF.

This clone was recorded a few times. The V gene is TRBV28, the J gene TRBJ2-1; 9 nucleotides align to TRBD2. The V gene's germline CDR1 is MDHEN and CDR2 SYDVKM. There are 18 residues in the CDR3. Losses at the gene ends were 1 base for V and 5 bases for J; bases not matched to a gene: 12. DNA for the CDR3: TGTGCCAGCAGTTTATCTCTCGCGGGAGGGCTAAGTAACAATGAGCAGTTCTTC. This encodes CASSLSLAGGLSNNEQFF.

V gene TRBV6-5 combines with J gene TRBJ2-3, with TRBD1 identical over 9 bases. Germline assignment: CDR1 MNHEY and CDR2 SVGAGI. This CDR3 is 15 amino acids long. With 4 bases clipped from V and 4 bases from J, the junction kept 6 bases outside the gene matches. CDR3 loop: CASSSGQGPPDTQYF. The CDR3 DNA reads TGTGCCAGCAGTTCCGGACAGGGGCCCCCAGATACGCAGTATTTT.

Here the CDR3 DNA reads TGTGCCAGCAGTTTGCGAGTGAGTGAGCAGTTCTTC. It is translated as CASSLRVSEQFF. The V and J genes are TRBV12-3 or TRBV12-4 and TRBJ2-1; D call uncertain. Trimming stripped 3 bases from V and 9 bases from J, with 9 bases between. CDR3 length equals 12 residues.

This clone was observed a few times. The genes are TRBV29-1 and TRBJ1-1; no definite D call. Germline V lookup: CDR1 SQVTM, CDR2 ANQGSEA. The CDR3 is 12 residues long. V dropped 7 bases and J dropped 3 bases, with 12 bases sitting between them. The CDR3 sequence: CSAGLADTEAFF. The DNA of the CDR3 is TGCAGCGCCGGACTAGCGGACACTGAAGCTTTCTTT.

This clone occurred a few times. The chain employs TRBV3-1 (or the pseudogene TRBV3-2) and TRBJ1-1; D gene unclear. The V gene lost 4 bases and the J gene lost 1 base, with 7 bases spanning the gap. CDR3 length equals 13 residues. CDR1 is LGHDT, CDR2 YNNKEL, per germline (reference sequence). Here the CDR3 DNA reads TGTGCCAGCAGCCCACCCAGGAACACTGAAGCTTTCTTT. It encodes CASSPPRNTEAFF.

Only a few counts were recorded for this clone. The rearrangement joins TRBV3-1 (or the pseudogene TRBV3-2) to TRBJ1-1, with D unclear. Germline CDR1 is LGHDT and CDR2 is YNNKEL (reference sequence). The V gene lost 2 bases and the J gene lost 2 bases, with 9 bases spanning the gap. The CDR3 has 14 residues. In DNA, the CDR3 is TGTGCCAGCAGCCAATGGAGGGATAACACTGAAGCTTTCTTT. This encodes CASSQWRDNTEAFF.

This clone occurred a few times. The CDR3 DNA reads as TGTGCCAGCACCCATTCTAGCGGGAAACTTTACTACAATGAGCAGTTCTTC. Residues: CASTHSSGKLYYNEQFF. This rearrangement joins TRBV7-2 to TRBJ2-1, with TRBD2 identical over 9 bases. From germline, CDR1 is SGHTA and CDR2 FQGNSA. The CDR3 is 17 amino acids. The V gene end was trimmed by 7 bases and the J gene end by 3 bases; junction bases not matched to a gene: 13.

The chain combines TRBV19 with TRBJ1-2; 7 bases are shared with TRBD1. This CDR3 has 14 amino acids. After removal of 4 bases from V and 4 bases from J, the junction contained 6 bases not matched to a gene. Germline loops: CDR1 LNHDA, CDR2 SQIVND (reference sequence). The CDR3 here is CASSNQGESYGYTF. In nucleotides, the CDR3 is TGTGCCAGTAGTAATCAGGGGGAAAGCTATGGCTACACCTTC. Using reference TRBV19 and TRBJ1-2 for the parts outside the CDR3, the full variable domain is DGGITQSPKYLFRKEGQNVTLSCEQNLNHDAMYWYRQDPGQGLRLIYYSQIVNDFQKGDIAEGYSVSREKKESFPLTVTSAQKNPTAFYLCASSNQGESYGYTFGSGTRLTVV.

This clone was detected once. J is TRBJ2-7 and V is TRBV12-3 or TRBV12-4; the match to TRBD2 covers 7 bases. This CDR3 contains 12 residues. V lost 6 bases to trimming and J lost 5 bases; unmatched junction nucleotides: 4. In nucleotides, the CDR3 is TGTGCCAGCAGGTCCGGGGGGAACGAGCAGTACTTC. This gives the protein CASRSGGNEQYF.

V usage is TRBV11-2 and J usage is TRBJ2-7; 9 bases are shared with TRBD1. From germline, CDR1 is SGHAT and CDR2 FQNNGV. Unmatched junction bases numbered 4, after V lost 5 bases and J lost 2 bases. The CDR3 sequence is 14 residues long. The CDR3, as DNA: TGTGCCAGCAGCCAGGGGACAGGGACCTACGAGCAGTACTTC. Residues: CASSQGTGTYEQYF.

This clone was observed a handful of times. The CDR3 DNA reads as TGTGCCAGCAGCCCAGTCGGGACAGGGGTCGAGACCCAGTACTTC. Translating gives CASSPVGTGVETQYF. The gene calls are TRBV9 and TRBJ2-5, with TRBD1 identical over 10 bases. J was trimmed by 5 bases and V by 4 bases; bases with no gene match: 8. The CDR3 consists of 15 residues. Germline values: CDR1 SGDLS, CDR2 YYNGEE.

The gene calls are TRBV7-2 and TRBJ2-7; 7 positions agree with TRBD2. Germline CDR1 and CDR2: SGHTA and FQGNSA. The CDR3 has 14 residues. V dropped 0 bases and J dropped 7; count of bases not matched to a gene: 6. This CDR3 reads CASSLALQGGEQYF. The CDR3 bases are TGTGCCAGCAGCTTAGCGCTCCAGGGAGGGGAGCAGTACTTC.

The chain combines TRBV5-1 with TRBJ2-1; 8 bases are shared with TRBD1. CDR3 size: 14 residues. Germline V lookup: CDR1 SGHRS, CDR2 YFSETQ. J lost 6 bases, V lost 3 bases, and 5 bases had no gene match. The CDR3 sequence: CASSSQGAGNEQFF. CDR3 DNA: TGCGCCAGCAGCTCCCAGGGGGCGGGCAATGAGCAGTTCTTC.

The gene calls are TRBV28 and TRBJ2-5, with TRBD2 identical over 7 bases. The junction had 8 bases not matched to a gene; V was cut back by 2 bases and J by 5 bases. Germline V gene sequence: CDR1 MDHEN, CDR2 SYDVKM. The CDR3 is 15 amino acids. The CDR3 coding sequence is TGTGCCAGCAGTTTAATTTCGGGAGGTCGGGAGACCCAGTACTTC. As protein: CASSLISGGRETQYF.

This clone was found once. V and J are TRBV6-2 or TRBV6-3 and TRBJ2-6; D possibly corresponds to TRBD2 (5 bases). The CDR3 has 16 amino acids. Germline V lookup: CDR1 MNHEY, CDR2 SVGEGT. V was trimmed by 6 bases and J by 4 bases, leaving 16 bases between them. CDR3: CASSPGGSGGANVLTF. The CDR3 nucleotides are TGTGCCAGCAGCCCCGGAGGCTCGGGCGGGGCCAACGTCCTGACTTTC.

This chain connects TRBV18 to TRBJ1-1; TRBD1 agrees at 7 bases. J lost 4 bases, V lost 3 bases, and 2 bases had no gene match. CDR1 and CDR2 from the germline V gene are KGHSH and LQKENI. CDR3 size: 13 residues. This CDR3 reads CASSPSGGTEAFF. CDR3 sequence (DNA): TGTGCCAGCTCACCTTCAGGGGGCACTGAAGCTTTCTTT.

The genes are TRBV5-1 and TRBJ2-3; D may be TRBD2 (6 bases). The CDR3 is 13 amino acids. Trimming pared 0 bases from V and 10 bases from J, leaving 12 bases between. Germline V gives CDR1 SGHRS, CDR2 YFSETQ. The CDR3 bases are TGCGCCAGCAGCTTGGAGCTGGAGGGTCCGCAGTATTTT. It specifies CASSLELEGPQYF.

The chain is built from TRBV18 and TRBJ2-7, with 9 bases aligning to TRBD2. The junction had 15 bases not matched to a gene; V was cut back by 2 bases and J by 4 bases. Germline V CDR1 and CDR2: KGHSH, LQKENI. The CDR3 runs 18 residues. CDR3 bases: TGTGCCAGCTCACCAGAGGGTCTAGCGGGAATACTTTCATACGAGCAGTACTTC. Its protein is CASSPEGLAGILSYEQYF.

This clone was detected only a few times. The CDR3 region is CASSVTRGNEQFF. The DNA for the CDR3 is TGTGCCAGCAGCGTAACAAGAGGCAATGAGCAGTTCTTC. The genes are TRBV3-1 (or the pseudogene TRBV3-2) and TRBJ2-1; D unclear. The CDR3 runs 13 residues. Trimming left V 5 bases short and J 6 bases short, with 11 bases between. Germline V gene data show CDR1 as LGHDT and CDR2 as YNNKEL (reference sequence).

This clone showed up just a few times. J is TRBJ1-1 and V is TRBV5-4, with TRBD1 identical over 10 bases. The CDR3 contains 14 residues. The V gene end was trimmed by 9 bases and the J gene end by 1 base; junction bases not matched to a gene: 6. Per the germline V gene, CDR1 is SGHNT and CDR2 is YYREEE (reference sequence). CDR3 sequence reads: CATKRTGGNTEAFF. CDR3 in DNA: TGTGCCACCAAACGGACAGGGGGGAACACTGAAGCTTTCTTT.

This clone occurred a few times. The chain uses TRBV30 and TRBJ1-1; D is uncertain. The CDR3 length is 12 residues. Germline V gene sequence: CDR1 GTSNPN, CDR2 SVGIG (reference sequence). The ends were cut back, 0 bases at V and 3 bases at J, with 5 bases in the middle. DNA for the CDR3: TGTGCCTGGAGTGTACGAGACACTGAAGCTTTCTTT. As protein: CAWSVRDTEAFF.

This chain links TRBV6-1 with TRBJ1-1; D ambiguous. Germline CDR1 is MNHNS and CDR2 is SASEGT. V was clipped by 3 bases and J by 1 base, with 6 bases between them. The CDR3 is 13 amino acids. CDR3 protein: CASSETWNTEAFF. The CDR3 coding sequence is TGTGCCAGCAGTGAGACATGGAACACTGAAGCTTTCTTT.

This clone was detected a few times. The CDR3 bases are TGTGCCAGCAGCTTTCGTCCAAGTCCAGTCCAGAATCAGTACTTC. It codes for CASSFRPSPVQNQYF. The chain couples TRBV7-2 to TRBJ2-4; D is unresolved. There are 15 residues in the CDR3. The V gene lost 3 bases and the J gene lost 12 bases, with 21 bases spanning the gap. Germline loops: CDR1 SGHTA, CDR2 FQGNSA.